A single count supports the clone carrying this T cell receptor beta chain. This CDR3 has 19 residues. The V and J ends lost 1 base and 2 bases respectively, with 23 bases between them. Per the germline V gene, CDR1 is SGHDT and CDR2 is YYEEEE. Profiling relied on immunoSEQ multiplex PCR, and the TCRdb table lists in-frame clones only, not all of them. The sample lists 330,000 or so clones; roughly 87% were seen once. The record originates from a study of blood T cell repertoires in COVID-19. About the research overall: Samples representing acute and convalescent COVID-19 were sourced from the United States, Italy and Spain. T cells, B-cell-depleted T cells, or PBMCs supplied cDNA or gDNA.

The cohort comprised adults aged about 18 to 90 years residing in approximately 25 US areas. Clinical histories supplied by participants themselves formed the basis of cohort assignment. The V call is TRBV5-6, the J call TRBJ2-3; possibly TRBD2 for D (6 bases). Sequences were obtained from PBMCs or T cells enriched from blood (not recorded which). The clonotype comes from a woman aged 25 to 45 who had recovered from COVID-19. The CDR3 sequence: CASSLWWGEPHLNTDTQYF. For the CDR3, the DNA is TGTGCCAGCAGCTTGTGGTGGGGGGAGCCCCACCTAAACACAGATACGCAGTATTTT. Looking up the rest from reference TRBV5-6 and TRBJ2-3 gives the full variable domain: DAGVTQSPTHLIKTRGQQVTLRCSPKSGHDTVSWYQQALGQGPQFIFQYYEEEERQRGNFPDRFSGHQFPNYSSELNVNALLLGDSALYLCASSLWWGEPHLNTDTQYFGPGTRLTVL.